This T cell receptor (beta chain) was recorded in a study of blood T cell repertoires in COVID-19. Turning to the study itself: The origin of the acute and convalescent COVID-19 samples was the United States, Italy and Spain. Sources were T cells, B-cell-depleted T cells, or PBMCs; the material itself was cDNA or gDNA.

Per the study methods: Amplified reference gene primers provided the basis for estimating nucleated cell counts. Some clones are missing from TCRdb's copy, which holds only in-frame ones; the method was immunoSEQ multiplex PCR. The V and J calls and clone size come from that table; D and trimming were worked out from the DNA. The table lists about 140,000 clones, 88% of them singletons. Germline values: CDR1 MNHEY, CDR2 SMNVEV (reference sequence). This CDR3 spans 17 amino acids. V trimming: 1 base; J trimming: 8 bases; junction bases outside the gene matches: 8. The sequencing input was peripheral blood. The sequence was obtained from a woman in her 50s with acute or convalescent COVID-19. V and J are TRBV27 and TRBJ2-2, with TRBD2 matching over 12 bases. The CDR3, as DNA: TGTGCCAGCAGTTTATTCTCGACTAGCGGGAGATCGGGGGAGCTGTTTTTT. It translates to CASSLFSTSGRSGELFF.